Listed here are 18 T cell receptor beta chains from one sample, sequenced in a study of cytomegalovirus exposure and HLA in healthy donors. 60 Vbeta and 13 Jbeta primers were used in PCR. Some clones are missing from TCRdb's copy, which holds only in-frame ones; the method was immunoSEQ multiplex PCR. The data contain around 190,000 clones, about 85% of them singletons. Sequenced sample: PBMCs. All receptors come from a boy under 10 years old in good health and CMV-seronegative.

The gene calls are TRBV6-5 and TRBJ1-5; TRBD1 aligns across 8 bases. With V trimmed by 6 bases and J by 6 bases, 10 bases remained unmatched. Germline CDR1 reads MNHEY; CDR2 reads SVGAGI. The CDR3 extends over 15 amino acids. DNA of the CDR3: TGTGCCAGCAGCCGCGGACAGGGTGTATCTCAGCCCCAGCATTTT. It translates to CASSRGQGVSQPQHF.

V usage is TRBV5-1 and J usage is TRBJ1-6; the match to TRBD1 covers 11 bases. This CDR3 contains 16 residues. The V segment lost 4 bases and the J segment 9 bases; nucleotides outside the gene matches: 9. Per germline, CDR1 SGHRS and CDR2 YFSETQ. The DNA for the CDR3 is TGCGCCAGCAGCCCAACCGGGACAGGGGGGCGTTCACCCCTCCACTTT. It codes for CASSPTGTGGRSPLHF.

The rearrangement uses TRBV7-9 and TRBJ1-2, with D possibly being TRBD1 (5 bases). The length of the CDR3 is 17 residues. Germline CDR1 SEHNR, CDR2 FQNEAQ (reference sequence). V was clipped by 3 bases and J by 8 bases, with 25 bases between them. The CDR3 coding sequence is TGTGCCAGCAGCTTGGGGCTCCTTGGGTCTCCAGCGAGGGGCTACACCTTC. Its protein product is CASSLGLLGSPARGYTF.

The chain links TRBV2 to TRBJ1-2; TRBD1 agrees at 9 bases. From germline, CDR1 is SNHLY and CDR2 FYNNEI. The ends lost 8 bases at V and 2 bases at J; junction bases unmatched: 0. The CDR3 totals 12 residues. CDR3 residues: CASGTGNYGYTF. The CDR3, as DNA: TGTGCCAGCGGGACAGGGAACTATGGCTACACCTTC.

The chain combines TRBV6-6 with TRBJ1-5, with TRBD1 identical over 7 bases. From germline, CDR1 is MNHNY and CDR2 SVGAGI (reference sequence). The V segment lost 7 bases and the J segment 5 bases; nucleotides outside the gene matches: 8. The CDR3 has 14 amino acids. Here the CDR3 DNA reads TGTGCCAGCACTGCAGGGGGAACATATCAGCCCCAGCATTTT. It specifies CASTAGGTYQPQHF.

The V gene is TRBV13, the J gene TRBJ2-3, with TRBD2 matching 13 bases. This CDR3 is 18 amino acids long. The V gene's germline CDR1 is PRHDT and CDR2 FYEKMQ (reference sequence). With 5 bases clipped from V and 4 bases from J, the junction kept 12 bases outside the gene matches. The CDR3 DNA reads TGTGCCAGCAGCCTCCCGAGGAAACTAGCGGGGGGGTCAGATACGCAGTATTTT. Its translation: CASSLPRKLAGGSDTQYF.

V usage is TRBV18 and J usage is TRBJ2-3; 8 nucleotides line up with TRBD2. This CDR3 contains 15 residues. The germline V gene has CDR1 KGHSH and CDR2 LQKENI. V was pared by 3 bases and J by 1 base, with 3 bases of the junction left unmatched. CDR3 loop: CASSPRLARTDTQYF. The DNA for the CDR3 is TGTGCCAGCTCACCTAGACTAGCGCGCACAGATACGCAGTATTTT.

The rearrangement uses TRBV28 and TRBJ1-5, with 7 nucleotides matching TRBD1. V dropped 5 bases and J dropped 2; count of bases not matched to a gene: 6. This CDR3 contains 15 residues. CDR1 and CDR2 from the germline V gene are MDHEN and SYDVKM. The CDR3 DNA reads TGTGCCAGCAGTCGCCGGGACAGAGGCAATCAGCCCCAGCATTTT. Its translation is CASSRRDRGNQPQHF.

The chain uses TRBV30 and TRBJ2-2; weak D call: TRBD1 (5 bases). The CDR3 has 13 amino acids. Trimming cost V 5 bases and J 0 bases, with 7 bases left between them. Per the germline V gene, CDR1 is GTSNPN and CDR2 is SVGIG (reference sequence). The CDR3 sequence: CAWAGTNTGELFF. CDR3 nucleotides: TGTGCCTGGGCAGGGACGAACACCGGGGAGCTGTTTTTT.

V is TRBV7-3 and J is TRBJ1-2; possibly TRBD1 for D (5 bases). The CDR3 loop spans 15 amino acids. Looked up from germline, CDR1 is SGHTA and CDR2 is FQGTGA. Trimming pared 0 bases from V and 5 bases from J, leaving 13 bases between. The chain's CDR3 is CASSLTGVETYGYTF. The CDR3 coding sequence is TGTGCCAGCAGCTTAACAGGGGTGGAGACGTATGGCTACACCTTC. Based on the CDR3 plus reference TRBV7-3 and TRBJ1-2, the full variable domain is GAGVSQTPSNKVTEKGKYVELRCDPISGHTALYWYRQSLGQGPEFLIYFQGTGAADDSGLPNDRFFAVRPEGSVSTLKIQRTERGDSAVYLCASSLTGVETYGYTFGSGTRLTVV.

CDR3 loop: CASSVVESNEQFF. The CDR3 nucleotides read TGTGCCAGCAGCGTCGTAGAGAGCAATGAGCAGTTCTTC. The chain has TRBV9 and TRBJ2-1; D is undetermined. Germline-derived CDR1 and CDR2 are SGDLS and YYNGEE. The CDR3 length is 13 residues. With 2 bases removed from V and 6 bases from J, the gap between germline ends came to 9 bases.

This rearrangement joins TRBV5-1 to TRBJ2-7; D perhaps matches TRBD2 (5 bases). Germline CDR1 reads SGHRS; CDR2 reads YFSETQ. The V gene lost 4 bases and the J gene lost 2 bases, with 13 bases spanning the gap. This CDR3 has 14 residues. For the CDR3, the DNA is TGCGCCAGCAGCGACCGGGATAGCGCCTACGAGCAGTACTTC. Its translation: CASSDRDSAYEQYF.

The chain carries TRBV28 and TRBJ2-5; D is perhaps TRBD2 (5 bases). Germline CDR1 and CDR2: MDHEN and SYDVKM. CDR3 length: 16 amino acids. V was cut by 8 bases and J by 5 bases, with 24 bases left in between. The CDR3 nucleotides are TGTGCCAGCGGAGGTTCAGGCTACCGCCGCGAGGAGACCCAGTACTTC. This gives the protein CASGGSGYRREETQYF.

This rearrangement joins TRBV5-5 to TRBJ1-1; tentative D call: TRBD1 (5 bases). CDR1 is SGHKS and CDR2 is YYEKEE in the germline V gene (reference sequence). V lost 3 bases and J lost 3, with 9 bases in between. The CDR3 is 13 amino acids. The CDR3 is CASSSRGDTEAFF. CDR3 in DNA: TGTGCCAGCAGCTCCCGGGGGGACACTGAAGCTTTCTTT.

The CDR3: CASSMTSGSQAEQYF. The CDR3, as DNA: TGCGCCAGCAGCATGACTAGCGGGAGTCAAGCCGAGCAGTACTTC. The chain is built from TRBV5-1 and TRBJ2-7; TRBD2 agrees at 12 bases. The CDR3 has 15 amino acids. The V segment lost 4 bases and the J segment 6 bases; nucleotides outside the gene matches: 8. Germline CDR1 SGHRS, CDR2 YFSETQ.

This rearrangement joins TRBV25-1 to TRBJ2-3, with a weak D call TRBD2 (5 bases). The CDR3 covers 12 residues. The germline V and J ends were trimmed by 5 bases and 11 bases, with 14 bases remaining between them. CDR1 is MGHDK, CDR2 SYGVNS, per germline. CDR3 residues: CASSSPGEGQYF. The CDR3, as DNA: TGTGCCAGCAGTTCCCCCGGGGAAGGGCAGTATTTT. Full variable domain (outside the CDR3, taken from reference TRBV25-1 and TRBJ2-3): EADIYQTPRYLVIGTGKKITLECSQTMGHDKMYWYQQDPGMELHLIHYSYGVNSTEKGDLSSESTVSRIRTEHFPLTLESARPSHTSQYLCASSSPGEGQYFGPGTRLTVL.

V is TRBV14 and J is TRBJ2-5, with D possibly TRBD1 on 6 matching bases. TRBJ2-7 explains the end of the DNA better; the J call may be wrong. Germline values: CDR1 SGHDN, CDR2 FVKESK. The CDR3 has 12 residues. The CDR3 DNA sequence: TGTGCCAGCAGCCACACAGGGTACGAGCAGTACTTC. It specifies CASSHTGYEQYF.

About this clone: The junction shows a germline mismatch at one end, possibly a read error. The chain couples TRBV7-9 to TRBJ2-5; D remains ambiguous. This CDR3 region has 12 residues. Germline-derived CDR1 and CDR2 are SEHNR and FQNEAQ (reference sequence). CDR3 nucleotide sequence: TGTTCCAGCAGCTCGGAGCAAGGAACCCAGTACTTC. Residues: CSSSSEQGTQYF.